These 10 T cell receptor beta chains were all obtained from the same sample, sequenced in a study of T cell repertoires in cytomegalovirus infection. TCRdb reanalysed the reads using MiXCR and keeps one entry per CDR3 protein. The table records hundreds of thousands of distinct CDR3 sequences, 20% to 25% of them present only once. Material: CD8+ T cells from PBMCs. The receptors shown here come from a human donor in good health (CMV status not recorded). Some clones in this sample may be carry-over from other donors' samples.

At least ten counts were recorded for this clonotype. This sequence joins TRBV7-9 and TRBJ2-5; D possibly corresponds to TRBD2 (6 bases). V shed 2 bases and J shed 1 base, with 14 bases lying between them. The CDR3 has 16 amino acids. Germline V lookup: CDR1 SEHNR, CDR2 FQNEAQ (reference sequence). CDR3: CASSLLGGSGQETQYF. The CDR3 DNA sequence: TGTGCCAGCAGCTTACTAGGCGGTAGCGGCCAAGAGACCCAGTACTTC.

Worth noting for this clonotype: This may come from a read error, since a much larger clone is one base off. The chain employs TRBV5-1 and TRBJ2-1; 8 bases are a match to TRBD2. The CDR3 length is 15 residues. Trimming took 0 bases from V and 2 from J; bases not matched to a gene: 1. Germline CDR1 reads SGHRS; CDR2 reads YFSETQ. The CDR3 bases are TGCGCCAGCAGCTTGGTTAGCGGGACCTACAATGAGCAGTTCTTC. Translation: CASSLVSGTYNEQFF.

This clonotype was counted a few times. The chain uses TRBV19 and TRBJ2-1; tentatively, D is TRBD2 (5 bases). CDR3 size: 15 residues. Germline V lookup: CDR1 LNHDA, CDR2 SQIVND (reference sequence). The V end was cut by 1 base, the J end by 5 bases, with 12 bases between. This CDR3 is CASSIGPGINNEQFF. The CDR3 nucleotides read TGTGCCAGTAGTATAGGACCGGGGATTAACAATGAGCAGTTCTTC.

The CDR3 reads CASKGAEQFF. DNA for the CDR3: TGTGCCAGCAAGGGAGCTGAGCAGTTCTTC. The rearrangement joins TRBV27 to TRBJ2-1; maybe TRBD2 (5 bases). There are 10 residues in the CDR3. The germline V gene encodes CDR1 MNHEY and CDR2 SMNVEV (reference sequence). The V end was cut by 7 bases, the J end by 9 bases, with 7 bases between.

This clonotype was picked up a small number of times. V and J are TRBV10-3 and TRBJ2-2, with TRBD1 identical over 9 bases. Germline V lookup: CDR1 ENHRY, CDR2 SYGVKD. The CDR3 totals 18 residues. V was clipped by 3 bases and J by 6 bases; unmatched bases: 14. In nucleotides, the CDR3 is TGTGCCATCAGTGACCCAGACGATGGGACAGGGTTACCCGGGGAGCTGTTTTTT. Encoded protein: CAISDPDDGTGLPGELFF.

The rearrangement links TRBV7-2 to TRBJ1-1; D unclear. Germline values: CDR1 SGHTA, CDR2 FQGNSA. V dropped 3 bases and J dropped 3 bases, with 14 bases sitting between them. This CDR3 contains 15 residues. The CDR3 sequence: CASSFRYGEDTEAFF. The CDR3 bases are TGTGCCAGCAGCTTTAGGTACGGGGAGGACACTGAAGCTTTCTTT.

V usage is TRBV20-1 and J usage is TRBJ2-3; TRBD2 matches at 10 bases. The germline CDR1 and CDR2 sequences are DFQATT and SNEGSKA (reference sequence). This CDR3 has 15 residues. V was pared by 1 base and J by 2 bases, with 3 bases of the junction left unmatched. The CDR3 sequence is CSARALAGVTDTQYF. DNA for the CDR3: TGCAGTGCTAGAGCGCTAGCGGGGGTCACAGATACGCAGTATTTT.

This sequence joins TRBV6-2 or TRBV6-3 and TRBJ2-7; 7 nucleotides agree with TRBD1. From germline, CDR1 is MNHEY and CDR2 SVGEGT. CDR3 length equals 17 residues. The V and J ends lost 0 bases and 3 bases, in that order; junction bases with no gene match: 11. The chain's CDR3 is CASSYSAGTESLYEQYV. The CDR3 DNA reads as TGTGCCAGCAGTTACTCGGCCGGGACAGAGAGCCTCTACGAGCAGTACGTC.

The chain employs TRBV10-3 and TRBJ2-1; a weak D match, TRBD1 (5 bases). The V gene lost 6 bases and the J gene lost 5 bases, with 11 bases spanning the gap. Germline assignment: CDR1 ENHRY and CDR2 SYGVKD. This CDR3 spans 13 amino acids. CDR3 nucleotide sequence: TGTGCCATCAGGTTAGCCAGGGACAATGAGCAGTTCTTC. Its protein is CAIRLARDNEQFF.

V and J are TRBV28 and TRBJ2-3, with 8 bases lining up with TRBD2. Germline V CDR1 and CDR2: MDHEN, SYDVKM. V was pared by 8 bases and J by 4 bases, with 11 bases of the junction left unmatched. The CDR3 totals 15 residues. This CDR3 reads CASLNGGAYSDTQYF. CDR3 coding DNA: TGTGCCAGCCTAAACGGGGGGGCTTATTCAGATACGCAGTATTTT.